Following are 20 T cell receptor beta chains from one sample sequenced in a study of blood T cell repertoires in COVID-19. TCRdb's table, derived via immunoSEQ multiplex PCR, lists solely in-frame clones and lacks some. Among approximately 88,000 clones, 80% were seen once, and the ten largest hold 15% to 20%. Sequencing was performed on peripheral blood. These receptors were taken from a woman at least 80 years old with acute or convalescent COVID-19.

This clone was detected only a few times. This chain connects TRBV2 to TRBJ2-1; 9 bases match TRBD2. V lost 3 bases, J lost 7 bases, and 4 bases stayed unmatched. Germline loops: CDR1 SNHLY, CDR2 FYNNEI. This CDR3 contains 14 residues. The CDR3 sequence is CASSDPAGGNEQFF. Here the CDR3 DNA reads TGTGCCAGCAGTGACCCAGCGGGGGGTAATGAGCAGTTCTTC.

The rearrangement uses TRBV7-2 and TRBJ2-3; D not certain. CDR1 SGHTA and CDR2 FQGNSA come from the germline V gene. The CDR3 is 13 amino acids. V shed 3 bases and J shed 4 bases, with 8 bases lying between them. DNA for the CDR3: TGTGCCAGCAGCTTTAAATTTGCAGATACGCAGTATTTT. This encodes CASSFKFADTQYF. Drawing the rest from reference TRBV7-2 and TRBJ2-3, the complete variable domain is GAGVSQSPSNKVTEKGKDVELRCDPISGHTALYWYRQSLGQGLEFLIYFQGNSAPDKSGLPSDRFSAERTGGSVSTLTIQRTQQEDSAVYLCASSFKFADTQYFGPGTRLTVL.

This chain uses TRBV3-1 (or the pseudogene TRBV3-2) with TRBJ2-1, with 11 bases aligning to TRBD2. V lost 2 bases to trimming and J lost 4 bases; unmatched junction nucleotides: 13. Germline V CDR1 and CDR2: LGHDT, YNNKEL (reference sequence). The length of the CDR3 is 19 residues. CDR3 nucleotide sequence: TGTGCCAGCAGCCAACCCCTAGGGAGACTAGCGGGGTATTACAATGAGCAGTTCTTC. Translated, it gives CASSQPLGRLAGYYNEQFF.

V gene TRBV11-2 combines with J gene TRBJ2-1; no firm D call. The CDR3 runs to 10 residues. Germline CDR1 SGHAT, CDR2 FQNNGV. V was clipped by 5 bases and J by 6 bases, with 2 bases between them. This CDR3 is CASSLNEQFF. The DNA for the CDR3 is TGTGCCAGCAGCCTCAATGAGCAGTTCTTC.

This clone was seen only once. The chain uses TRBV30 and TRBJ2-5; 14 bases are shared with TRBD2. Per the germline V gene, CDR1 is GTSNPN and CDR2 is SVGIG (reference sequence). Trimming at V came to 1 base and at J to 0 bases, leaving 7 bases not matched to a gene. The CDR3 is 18 amino acids. CDR3 loop: CAWSGRGLAGVYQETQYF. The CDR3 region has the DNA TGTGCCTGGAGTGGTCGGGGACTAGCGGGGGTCTACCAAGAGACCCAGTACTTC.

This rearrangement joins TRBV5-4 to TRBJ2-5, with 7 bases identical to TRBD2. The CDR3 extends over 14 amino acids. With V trimmed by 4 bases and J by 3 bases, 6 bases remained unmatched. Per germline, CDR1 SGHNT and CDR2 YYREEE (reference sequence). CDR3 in amino acids: CASSLGGLEETQYF. CDR3 sequence (DNA): TGTGCCAGCAGCCTCGGAGGACTAGAAGAGACCCAGTACTTC.

The rearrangement joins TRBV5-1 to TRBJ2-7; 11 nucleotides agree with TRBD2. Germline values: CDR1 SGHRS, CDR2 YFSETQ. The CDR3 runs 16 residues. The J segment lost 5 bases and the V segment lost 2 bases, leaving 9 bases of the junction unmatched. CDR3 coding DNA: TGCGCCAGCAGCTTAGATCCGGGACTAGCGGTCAACGAGCAGTACTTC. Residues: CASSLDPGLAVNEQYF.

V usage is TRBV18 and J usage is TRBJ1-1; unclear D gene. Per the germline V gene, CDR1 is KGHSH and CDR2 is LQKENI. This CDR3 region has 14 residues. V dropped 6 bases and J dropped 3 bases, with 14 bases sitting between them. CDR3 in amino acids: CASSPNREYTEAFF. The CDR3 coding sequence is TGTGCCAGCTCGCCAAATCGGGAGTACACTGAAGCTTTCTTT.

The chain carries TRBV13 and TRBJ2-7, with 7 bases lining up with TRBD1. V trimming: 5 bases; J trimming: 2 bases; junction bases outside the gene matches: 3. Germline CDR1 is PRHDT and CDR2 is FYEKMQ (reference sequence). The CDR3 sequence is 13 residues long. Here the CDR3 DNA reads TGTGCCAGCAGCCCGGGACAGCCCTACGAGCAGTACTTC. Translation: CASSPGQPYEQYF.

The chain combines TRBV30 with TRBJ1-1; 9 bases fit TRBD1. With V trimmed by 4 bases and J by 7 bases, 13 bases remained unmatched. The CDR3 has 15 residues. Germline lookup yields CDR1 GTSNPN and CDR2 SVGIG (reference sequence). This CDR3 reads CAWTGITGGLGEAFF. The DNA of the CDR3 is TGTGCCTGGACGGGGATAACAGGGGGCCTTGGTGAAGCTTTCTTT.

The chain joins TRBV6-5 to TRBJ1-1; a possible D gene is TRBD1 (5 bases). The CDR3 runs to 15 residues. Between the trimmed V and J ends, which lost 0 bases and 3 bases, there was a span of 11 bases. Looked up from germline, CDR1 is MNHEY and CDR2 is SVGAGI. The DNA of the CDR3 is TGTGCCAGCAGTTACTCGAATTCCAGGGACACTGAAGCTTTCTTT. It encodes CASSYSNSRDTEAFF.

This clone has only one observation. This chain links TRBV6-5 with TRBJ2-7, with TRBD1 as a possible D gene (6 bases). Looked up from germline, CDR1 is MNHEY and CDR2 is SVGAGI. This CDR3 has 14 residues. Between the trimmed V and J ends, which lost 0 bases and 2 bases, there was a span of 8 bases. The CDR3 nucleotides are TGTGCCAGCAGTTACTCGAGGACAGCCTACGAGCAGTACTTC. It is translated as CASSYSRTAYEQYF.

The chain is built from TRBV6-6 and TRBJ2-7; 9 positions match TRBD2. The germline CDR1 and CDR2 sequences are MNHNY and SVGAGI (reference sequence). V shed 2 bases and J 4 bases; nucleotides not matched to a gene: 6. The CDR3 loop spans 15 amino acids. DNA of the CDR3: TGTGCCAGCAGTTACGTGATAGCGGGGGCTTACGAGCAGTACTTC. Amino acid sequence: CASSYVIAGAYEQYF.

This clone was counted at least ten times. The rearrangement links TRBV27 to TRBJ1-6, with D possibly being TRBD1 (5 bases). Per germline, CDR1 MNHEY and CDR2 SMNVEV (reference sequence). The CDR3 contains 15 residues. The V end lost 0 bases, the J end lost 8 bases, and 11 bases lay between the germline ends. The CDR3 DNA reads TGTGCCAGCAGTTTATCGCTAGGGGCGGATTCACCCCTCCACTTT. Its translation: CASSLSLGADSPLHF.

This clone was observed a handful of times. The genes are TRBV7-9 and TRBJ1-3; 7 positions agree with TRBD1. CDR1 and CDR2 (germline): SEHNR, FQNEAQ (reference sequence). CDR3 length equals 16 residues. V was clipped by 4 bases and J by 3 bases; unmatched bases: 9. Here the CDR3 DNA reads TGTGCCAGCAGCTCCCACGGACAGGTCAATGGAAACACCATATATTTT. It specifies CASSSHGQVNGNTIYF. The whole variable domain, filled in from reference TRBV7-9 and TRBJ1-3, reads DTGVSQNPRHKITKRGQNVTFRCDPISEHNRLYWYRQTLGQGPEFLTYFQNEAQLEKSRLLSDRFSAERPKGSFSTLEIQRTEQGDSAMYLCASSSHGQVNGNTIYFGEGSWLTVV.

The chain couples TRBV5-4 to TRBJ2-5, with TRBD2 identical over 8 bases. The CDR3 contains 15 residues. Trimming cost V 3 bases and J 2 bases; bases outside gene matches: 6. The germline V gene has CDR1 SGHNT and CDR2 YYREEE (reference sequence). The CDR3 here is CASSSMVAGQETQYF. In nucleotides, the CDR3 is TGTGCCAGCAGCTCAATGGTAGCGGGGCAAGAGACCCAGTACTTC. The full variable domain, completed using reference TRBV5-4 and TRBJ2-5, is ETGVTQSPTHLIKTRGQQVTLRCSSQSGHNTVSWYQQALGQGPQFIFQYYREEENGRGNFPPRFSGLQFPNYSSELNVNALELDDSALYLCASSSMVAGQETQYFGPGTRLLVL.

The V and J genes are TRBV27 and TRBJ2-7; D is unclear. The CDR3 is 15 residues long. Germline lookup yields CDR1 MNHEY and CDR2 SMNVEV (reference sequence). With 1 base removed from V and 6 bases from J, the gap between germline ends came to 16 bases. This CDR3 is CASSLYLQYPIEQYF. The DNA of the CDR3 is TGTGCCAGCAGTTTATACCTCCAATACCCTATCGAGCAGTACTTC.

This clone is medium-sized in the sample. The CDR3 spells CASSEVSGDTSSYNEQFF. For the CDR3, the DNA is TGTGCCAGCAGTGAAGTTAGCGGGGACACGAGCTCCTACAATGAGCAGTTCTTC. The rearrangement joins TRBV2 to TRBJ2-1; 8 bases align to TRBD2. Germline V lookup: CDR1 SNHLY, CDR2 FYNNEI. The CDR3 length is 18 residues. The V segment lost 1 base and the J segment 0 bases; nucleotides outside the gene matches: 8.

The chain uses TRBV6-5 and TRBJ2-1, with a tentative D call TRBD2 (6 bases). Per germline, CDR1 MNHEY and CDR2 SVGAGI. V lost 10 bases and J 5 bases, leaving 18 bases between the germline ends. This CDR3 spans 14 amino acids. The CDR3 DNA reads TGTGCCACCCGGCCTGGAGGAGGGGACAATGAGCAGTTCTTC. This sequence encodes CATRPGGGDNEQFF.

This rearrangement joins TRBV6-5 to TRBJ1-2; D is ambiguous. Trimming removed 8 bases from V and 1 base from J, with 14 bases in between. Germline lookup yields CDR1 MNHEY and CDR2 SVGAGI. This CDR3 spans 14 amino acids. The CDR3 DNA follows: TGTGCCAGCGGATCCCGGGGAGGTAACTATGGCTACACCTTC. It specifies CASGSRGGNYGYTF.